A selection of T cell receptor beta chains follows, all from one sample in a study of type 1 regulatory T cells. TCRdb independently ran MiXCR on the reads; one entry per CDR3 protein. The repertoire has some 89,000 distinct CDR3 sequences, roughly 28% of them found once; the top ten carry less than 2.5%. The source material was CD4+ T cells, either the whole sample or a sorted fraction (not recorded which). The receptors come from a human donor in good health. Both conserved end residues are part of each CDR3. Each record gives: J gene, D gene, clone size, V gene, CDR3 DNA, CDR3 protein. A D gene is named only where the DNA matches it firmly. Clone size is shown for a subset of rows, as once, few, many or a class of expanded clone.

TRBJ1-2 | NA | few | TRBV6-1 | TGTGCCAGCAGTGGGACTATGGCGGATGGCTACACCTTC | CASSGTMADGYTF
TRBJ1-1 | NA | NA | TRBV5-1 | TGCGCCAACAGACAAGTTTTGGGGGGGTCTAGGATCTCGAACACTGAAGCTTTCTTT | CANRQVLGGSRISNTEAFF
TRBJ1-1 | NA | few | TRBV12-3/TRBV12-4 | TGTGCCAGCCACATACAGAGAATGAACACTGAAGCTTTCTTT | CASHIQRMNTEAFF
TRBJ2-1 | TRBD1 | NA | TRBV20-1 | TGCAGTGCTACCCCCCGCGGGACAGGGAGCTACAATGAGCAGTTCTTC | CSATPRGTGSYNEQFF
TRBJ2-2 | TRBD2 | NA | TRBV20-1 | TGCAGTGCTAGGTCGGGAGGGCCCGGGGAGCTGTTTTTT | CSARSGGPGELFF
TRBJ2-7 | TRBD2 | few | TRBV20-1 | TGCAGTGCTAGTGATTTTAGCGGGATCTCCTACGAGCAGTACTTC | CSASDFSGISYEQYF
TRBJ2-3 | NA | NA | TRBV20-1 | TGCAGTGCTAGGCAGGGGGATACGCAGTATTTT | CSARQGDTQYF
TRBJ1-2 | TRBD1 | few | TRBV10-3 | TGTGCCTATCGGTCAGGGGGCCTCTATGGCTACACCTTC | CAYRSGGLYGYTF
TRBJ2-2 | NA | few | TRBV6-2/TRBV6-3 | TGTGCCATCCGGCCCACGAACACCGGGGAGCTGTTTTTT | CAIRPTNTGELFF
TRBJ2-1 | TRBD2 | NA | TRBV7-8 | TGTGCCAGCAGCGGAAGCGGGAGGCGAACCAATGAGCAGTTCTTC | CASSGSGRRTNEQFF
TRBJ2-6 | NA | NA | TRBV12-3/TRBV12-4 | TGTGCCGCACGGGTAGGACAGTACTCTGGGGCCAACGTCCTGACTTTC | CAARVGQYSGANVLTF
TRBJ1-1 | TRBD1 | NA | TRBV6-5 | TGTGCCAGCAGTCCCCGACAGGGGAGCGGCGCTTTCTTT | CASSPRQGSGAFF
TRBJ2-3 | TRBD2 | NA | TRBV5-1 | TGCGCCAGCAGCCTTCGGGGGGGAGGGGGAGATACGCAGTATTTT | CASSLRGGGGDTQYF
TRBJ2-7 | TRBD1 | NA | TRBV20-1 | TGCAGTGCTGAAGACAGGGACTACGAGCAGTACTTC | CSAEDRDYEQYF
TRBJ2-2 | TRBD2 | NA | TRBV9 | TGTGCCAGCAGCCCTCGGACTAGCGGGAGCCTCAACACCGGGGAGCTGTTTTTT | CASSPRTSGSLNTGELFF
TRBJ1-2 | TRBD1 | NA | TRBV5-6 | TGTGCCAGCAGCTTGGTCATAGGGGGCGCCGGATATGGCTACACCTTC | CASSLVIGGAGYGYTF
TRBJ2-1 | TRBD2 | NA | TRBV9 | TGTGCCAGCAGCGCGCCGGGACTAGCGGGACTAGAGCAGTTCTTC | CASSAPGLAGLEQFF
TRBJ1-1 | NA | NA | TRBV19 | TGTGCCAGTAGTATACGGAAGAACACTGAAGCTTTCTTT | CASSIRKNTEAFF
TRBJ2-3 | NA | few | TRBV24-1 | TGTGCCACCAGTGACTCGGGACTCCTCGCGGATACGCAGTATTTT | CATSDSGLLADTQYF
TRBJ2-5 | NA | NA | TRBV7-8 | TGTGCCAGCAGCGTACTAGTTCAAGAGACCCAGTACTTC | CASSVLVQETQYF
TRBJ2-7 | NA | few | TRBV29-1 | TGCAGCGTTGTTGGCGGGCCCCTCTCCTACGAGCAGTACTTC | CSVVGGPLSYEQYF
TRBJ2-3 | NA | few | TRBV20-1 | TGCAGTGCTCCGGACACGCACACAGATACGCAGTATTTT | CSAPDTHTDTQYF
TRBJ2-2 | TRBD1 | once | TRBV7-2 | TGTGCCAGCAGCCGGGGACAGGCCGCGAACACCGGGGAGCTGTTTTTT | CASSRGQAANTGELFF
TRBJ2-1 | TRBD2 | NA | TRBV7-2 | TGTGCCAGCAGCCCCCGGGGACTAGCACGGGGTGAGCAGTTCTTC | CASSPRGLARGEQFF
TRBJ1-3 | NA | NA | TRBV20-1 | TGCAGTGCTAGCCGGCAGGGAACTCTAGGCTCTGGAAACACCATATATTTT | CSASRQGTLGSGNTIYF
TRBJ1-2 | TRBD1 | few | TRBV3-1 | TGTGCCAGCAGCCTCCGGGACAGGGGTGGCTACACCTTC | CASSLRDRGGYTF
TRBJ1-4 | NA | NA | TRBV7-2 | TGTGCCAGCAGCTTAGACAGGTCCGGTAATGAAAAACTGTTTTTT | CASSLDRSGNEKLFF
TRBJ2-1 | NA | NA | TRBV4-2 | TGTGCCAGCAGCCGACCCGCCGGGCGCCAGTGGGGCAATGAGCAGTTCTTC | CASSRPAGRQWGNEQFF
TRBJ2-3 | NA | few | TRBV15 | TGTGCCACCAGGCGGGATGACTCGCCGCAGTATTTT | CATRRDDSPQYF
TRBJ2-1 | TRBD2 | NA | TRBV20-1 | TGCAGTGCTAGGGGGGGACTAGCGGACTCCTACAATGAGCAGTTCTTC | CSARGGLADSYNEQFF
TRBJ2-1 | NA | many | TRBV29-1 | TGCAGCACTCATTCCAATGAGCAGTTCTTC | CSTHSNEQFF
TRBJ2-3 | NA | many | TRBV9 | TGTGCCAGCAGCGTTTTAGCAGAGCCTAGCACAGATACGCAGTATTTT | CASSVLAEPSTDTQYF
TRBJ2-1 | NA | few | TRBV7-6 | TGTGCCAGCAGCTTAGGGGCAGCTACCTACAATGAGCAGTTCTTC | CASSLGAATYNEQFF
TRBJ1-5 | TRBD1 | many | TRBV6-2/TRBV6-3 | TGTGCCAGCAGCAAGACAGGGGGCCCGGGTAGCAATCAGCCCCAGCATTTT | CASSKTGGPGSNQPQHF
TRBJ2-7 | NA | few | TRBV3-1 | TGTGCCAGCAGCCAACAGGGTCAGTCCTACGAGCAGTACTTC | CASSQQGQSYEQYF
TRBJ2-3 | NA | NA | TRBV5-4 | TGTGCCAGCAGCTTTGTGGGGGTGGGCACAGATACGCAGTATTTT | CASSFVGVGTDTQYF
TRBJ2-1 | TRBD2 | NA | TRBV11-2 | TGTGCCAGCAGCCTCAGCGGGGTGGCCCATGAGCAGTTCTTC | CASSLSGVAHEQFF
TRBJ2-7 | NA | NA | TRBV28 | TGTGCCAGCAGCCACGGGACTGGAGCCTACGAGCAGTACTTC | CASSHGTGAYEQYF
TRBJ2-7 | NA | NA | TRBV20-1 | TGCAGTGCAACCGGTTTGGACAAGAGCTCCTACGAGCAGTACTTC | CSATGLDKSSYEQYF
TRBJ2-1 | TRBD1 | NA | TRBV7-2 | TGTGCCAGTACTTCGACAGGGGGCTCCTACAATGAGCAGTTCTTC | CASTSTGGSYNEQFF
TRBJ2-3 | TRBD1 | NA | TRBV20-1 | TGCAGTGCTAGAGATCGACAGGGTAGCACAGATACGCAGTATTTT | CSARDRQGSTDTQYF
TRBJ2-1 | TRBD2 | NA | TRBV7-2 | TGTGCCAGCAGCTTAGCCGGGACTAGCGGGAGGTTGAATGAGCAGTTCTTC | CASSLAGTSGRLNEQFF
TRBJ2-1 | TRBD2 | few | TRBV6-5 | TGTGCCAGCAGTTACTCATCGCTAGCGGGGTTCTACAATGAGCAGTTCTTC | CASSYSSLAGFYNEQFF
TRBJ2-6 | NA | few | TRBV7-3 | TGTGCCAGCAGCGAGCAGGGAGGCGCTGGGGCCAACGTCCTGACTTTC | CASSEQGGAGANVLTF
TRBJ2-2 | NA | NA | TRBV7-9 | TGTGCCAGCAGCTCAGTAACAGGAACCGGGGAGCTGTTTTTT | CASSSVTGTGELFF
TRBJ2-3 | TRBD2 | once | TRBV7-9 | TGTGCCAGCAGCCAAGGTCGACTAGCCTTCACAGATATGCAGTATTTT | CASSQGRLAFTDMQYF
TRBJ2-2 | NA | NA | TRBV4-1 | TGCGCCAGCAGCCGCTCGGGGACGAACACCGGGGAGCTGTTTTTT | CASSRSGTNTGELFF